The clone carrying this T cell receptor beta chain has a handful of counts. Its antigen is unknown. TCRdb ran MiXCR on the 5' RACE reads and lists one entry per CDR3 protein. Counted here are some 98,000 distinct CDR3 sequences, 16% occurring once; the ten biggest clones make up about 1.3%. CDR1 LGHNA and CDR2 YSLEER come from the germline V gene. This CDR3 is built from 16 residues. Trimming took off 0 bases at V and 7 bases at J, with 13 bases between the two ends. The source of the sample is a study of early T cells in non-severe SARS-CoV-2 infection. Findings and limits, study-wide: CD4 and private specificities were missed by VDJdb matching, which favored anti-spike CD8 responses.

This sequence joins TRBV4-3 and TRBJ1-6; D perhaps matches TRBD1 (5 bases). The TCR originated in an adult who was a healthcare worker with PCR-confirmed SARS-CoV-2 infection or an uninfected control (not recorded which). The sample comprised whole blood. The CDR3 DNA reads TGCGCCAGCAGCCAAGATCCGGGACGGAGAAATTCACCCCTCCACTTT. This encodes CASSQDPGRRNSPLHF.